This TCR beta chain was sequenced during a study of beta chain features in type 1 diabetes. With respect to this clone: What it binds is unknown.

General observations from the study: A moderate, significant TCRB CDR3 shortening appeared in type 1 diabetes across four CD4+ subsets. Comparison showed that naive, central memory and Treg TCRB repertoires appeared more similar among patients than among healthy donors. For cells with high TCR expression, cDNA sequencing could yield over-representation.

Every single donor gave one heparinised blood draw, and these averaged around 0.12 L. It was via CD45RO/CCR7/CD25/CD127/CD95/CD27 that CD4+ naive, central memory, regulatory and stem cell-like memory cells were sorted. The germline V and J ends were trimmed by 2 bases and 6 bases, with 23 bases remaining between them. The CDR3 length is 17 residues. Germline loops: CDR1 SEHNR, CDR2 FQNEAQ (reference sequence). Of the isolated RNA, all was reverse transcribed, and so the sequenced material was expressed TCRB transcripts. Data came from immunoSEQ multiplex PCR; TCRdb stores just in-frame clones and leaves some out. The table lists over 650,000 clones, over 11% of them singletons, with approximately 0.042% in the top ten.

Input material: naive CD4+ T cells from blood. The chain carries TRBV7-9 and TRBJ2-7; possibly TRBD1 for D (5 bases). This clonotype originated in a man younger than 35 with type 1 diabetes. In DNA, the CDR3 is TGTGCCAGCAGCTTAAGGGGTACGGAGCCTTTTACCCCCGAGCAGTACTTC. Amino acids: CASSLRGTEPFTPEQYF.